This T cell receptor beta chain emerged from a study of T cells after yellow fever vaccination. At the level of the study: Some fractions had low cell numbers, and these were prepared with SMART-Seq v4 Ultra Low Input.

CDR3 size: 15 residues. The germline gives CDR1 SGDLS, CDR2 YYNGEE. The V end lost 0 bases, the J end lost 4 bases, and 12 bases lay between the germline ends. In making TCR cDNA, 5'RACE template switching added a universal primer site and UMIs to it. One entry per CDR3 protein results from TCRdb running MiXCR on the 5' RACE reads. The sample records about 340,000 distinct CDR3 sequences, around an eighth being singletons. Note on this clonotype: Its antigen is as yet unknown.

Findings of the study overall: After the booster, 96% of CD4 and roughly nine tenths of CD8 primary-response clones were re-detected. When the response was secondary, it was weaker but reached its peak faster, day 5 versus 15.

V usage is TRBV9 and J usage is TRBJ2-3; weak D call: TRBD1 (5 bases). The sequencing used CD4+ T cells sorted from PBMCs, collected 15 days after the yellow fever booster vaccination. The receptor was isolated from a young man who received the YFV17D yellow fever vaccine. The CDR3 bases are TGTGCCAGCAGCGTAGGCAGGGCGGCCCCAGATACGCAGTATTTT. Encoded protein: CASSVGRAAPDTQYF.